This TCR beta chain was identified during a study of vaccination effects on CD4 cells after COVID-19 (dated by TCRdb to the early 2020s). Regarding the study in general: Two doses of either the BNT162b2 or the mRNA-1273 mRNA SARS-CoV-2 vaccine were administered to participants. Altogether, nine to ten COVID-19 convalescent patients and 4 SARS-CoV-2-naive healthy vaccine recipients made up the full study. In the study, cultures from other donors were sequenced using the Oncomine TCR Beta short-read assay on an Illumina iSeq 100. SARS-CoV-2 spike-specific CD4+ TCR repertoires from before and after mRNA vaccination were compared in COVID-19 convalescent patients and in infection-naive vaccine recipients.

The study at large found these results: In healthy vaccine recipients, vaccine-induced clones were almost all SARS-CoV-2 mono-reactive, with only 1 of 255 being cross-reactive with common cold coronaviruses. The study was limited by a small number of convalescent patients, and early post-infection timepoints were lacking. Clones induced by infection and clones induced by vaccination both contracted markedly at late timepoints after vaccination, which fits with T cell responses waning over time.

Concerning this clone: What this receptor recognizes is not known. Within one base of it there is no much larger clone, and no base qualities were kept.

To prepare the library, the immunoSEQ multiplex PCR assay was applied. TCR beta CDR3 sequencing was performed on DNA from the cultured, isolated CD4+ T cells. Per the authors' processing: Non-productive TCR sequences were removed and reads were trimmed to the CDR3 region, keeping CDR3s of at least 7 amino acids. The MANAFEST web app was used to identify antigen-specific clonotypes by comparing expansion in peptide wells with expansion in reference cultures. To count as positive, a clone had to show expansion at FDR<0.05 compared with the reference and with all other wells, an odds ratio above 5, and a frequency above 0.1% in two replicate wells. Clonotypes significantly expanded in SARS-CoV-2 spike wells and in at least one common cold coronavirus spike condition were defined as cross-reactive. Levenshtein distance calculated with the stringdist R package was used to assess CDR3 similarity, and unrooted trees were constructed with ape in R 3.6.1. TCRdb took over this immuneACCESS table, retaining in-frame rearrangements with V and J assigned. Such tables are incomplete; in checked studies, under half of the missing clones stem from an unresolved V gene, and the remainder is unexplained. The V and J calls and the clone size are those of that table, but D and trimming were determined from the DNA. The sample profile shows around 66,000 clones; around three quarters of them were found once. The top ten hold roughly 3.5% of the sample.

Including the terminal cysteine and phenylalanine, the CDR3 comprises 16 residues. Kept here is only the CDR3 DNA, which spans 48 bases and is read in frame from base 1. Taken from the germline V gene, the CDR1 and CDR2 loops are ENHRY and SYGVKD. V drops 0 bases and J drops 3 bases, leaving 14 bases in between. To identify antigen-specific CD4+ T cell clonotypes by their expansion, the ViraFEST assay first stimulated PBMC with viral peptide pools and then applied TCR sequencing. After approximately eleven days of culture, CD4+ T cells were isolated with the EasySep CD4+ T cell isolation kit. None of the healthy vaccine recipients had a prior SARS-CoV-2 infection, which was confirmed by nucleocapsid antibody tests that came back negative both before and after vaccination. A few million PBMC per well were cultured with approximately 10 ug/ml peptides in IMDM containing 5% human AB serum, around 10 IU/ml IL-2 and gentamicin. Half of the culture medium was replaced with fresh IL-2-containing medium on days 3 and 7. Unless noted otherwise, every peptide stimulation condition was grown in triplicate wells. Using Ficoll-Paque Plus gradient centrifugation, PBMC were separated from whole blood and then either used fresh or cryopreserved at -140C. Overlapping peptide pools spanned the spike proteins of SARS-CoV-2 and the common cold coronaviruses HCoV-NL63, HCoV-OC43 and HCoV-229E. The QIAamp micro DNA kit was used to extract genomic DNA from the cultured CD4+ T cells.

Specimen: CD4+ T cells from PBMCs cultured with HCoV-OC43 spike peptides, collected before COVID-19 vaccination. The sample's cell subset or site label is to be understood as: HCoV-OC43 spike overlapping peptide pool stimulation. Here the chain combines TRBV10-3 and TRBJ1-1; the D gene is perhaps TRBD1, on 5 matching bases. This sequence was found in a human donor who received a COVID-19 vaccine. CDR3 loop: CAISESTALGDTEAFF. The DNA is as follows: TGTGCCATCAGTGAGTCGACGGCGCTGGGGGACACTGAAGCTTTCTTT.